This is a list of T cell receptor beta chains from one sample in a study of cytomegalovirus exposure and HLA in healthy donors. Sequenced by immunoSEQ multiplex PCR; TCRdb stores in-frame clones only, minus some. The sample includes roughly 49,000 clones, 81% seen only once; the top ten take roughly 2.3%. Sequencing was done on a sample of PBMCs. Receptors were obtained from a boy between 10 and 17 years old in good health and CMV-seropositive. Both conserved end residues are trimmed from each CDR3. D genes are given only for firm matches.

SAGTPVGQY,.,TRBJ2-7,TRBV20-1
ASSRRTGVTGELF,TRBD1,TRBJ2-2,TRBV7-8
ASSIPNQETQY,.,TRBJ2-5,TRBV19
ASSFSRRGEAF,.,TRBJ1-1,TRBV7-2
ASPAGSRELF,.,TRBJ2-2,TRBV6-1
AISDRVYEQY,.,TRBJ2-7,TRBV10-3
ASSLGLAGDNEQF,TRBD2,TRBJ2-1,TRBV13
ASSQESPFRKLF,.,TRBJ1-4,TRBV4-2
ASHQPGQVDEAF,TRBD1,TRBJ1-1,TRBV5-6
ASSRTGTGQETQY,TRBD1,TRBJ2-5,TRBV4-2
ASSPQGAFTEAF,TRBD1,TRBJ1-1,TRBV6-5
ASSHQDLIGGAYEQY,TRBD2,TRBJ2-7,TRBV4-1
ASSQDIANEKLF,.,TRBJ1-4,TRBV5-1
ASSGRDRGHTEAF,TRBD1,TRBJ1-1,TRBV9
ASSQEGRGSEKLF,TRBD1,TRBJ1-4,TRBV4-1
ASNFFQGSNTEAF,.,TRBJ1-1,TRBV19
ASSLLPGQGNIQY,TRBD1,TRBJ2-4,TRBV27
ASSLARTGGDEQF,.,TRBJ2-1,TRBV7-9
ASGLLAGIGNEQF,.,TRBJ2-1,TRBV12-5
ASSLAVEETQY,.,TRBJ2-5,TRBV5-1
ASSRQGIRDTIY,TRBD1,TRBJ1-3,TRBV6-5
ASSARQVFDEQF,.,TRBJ2-1,TRBV5-1
ASGDRREQPQH,TRBD1,TRBJ1-5,TRBV2
ASSTGTFTDTQY,.,TRBJ2-3,TRBV5-1
ASSPHRTGGNYEQY,TRBD1,TRBJ2-7,TRBV4-1
ASSDSRVNGYT,.,TRBJ1-2,TRBV6-6
ASRSTEIYEQY,.,TRBJ2-7,TRBV6-1
SSSPQGFITEAF,.,TRBJ1-1,TRBV7-9
ASSLGHEQY,.,TRBJ2-7,TRBV27
ASSPRQGDTEAF,TRBD1,TRBJ1-1,TRBV18
ASRTGNTEAF,.,TRBJ1-1,TRBV27
AINDLLNYGYT,.,TRBJ1-2,TRBV10-3
ASSQEEQAGGYQETQY,TRBD2,TRBJ2-5,TRBV4-2
ASSYSTGGHSPLH,TRBD1,TRBJ1-6,TRBV6-5
ATSTGLADQETQY,TRBD2,TRBJ2-5,TRBV15
ASSVGPGDYGYT,.,TRBJ1-2,TRBV9